The clone carrying this T cell receptor beta chain has a single count. This sample stems from a study of OX40 agonist ivuxolimab in advanced cancers. Per the germline V gene, CDR1 is MNHNS and CDR2 is SASEGT. The V and J ends lost 6 bases and 8 bases respectively, with 8 bases between them. This CDR3 region has 11 residues. The assay was immunoSEQ multiplex PCR, and TCRdb's table has in-frame clones only and misses some. Here the sample spans about 43,000 clones, 75% to 90% being singletons. The genes are TRBV6-1 and TRBJ1-3; D is unresolved. Here the sequenced sample was CD4+ or CD8+ T cells sorted from blood, taken in a trial of the OX40 agonist ivuxolimab. This TCR was sampled from an adult with an advanced solid tumor such as melanoma, head and neck, liver or kidney cancer. In DNA form, the CDR3 reads TGTGCCAGCAGCCTGGTTTACACCATATATTTT. Translation: CASSLVYTIYF.